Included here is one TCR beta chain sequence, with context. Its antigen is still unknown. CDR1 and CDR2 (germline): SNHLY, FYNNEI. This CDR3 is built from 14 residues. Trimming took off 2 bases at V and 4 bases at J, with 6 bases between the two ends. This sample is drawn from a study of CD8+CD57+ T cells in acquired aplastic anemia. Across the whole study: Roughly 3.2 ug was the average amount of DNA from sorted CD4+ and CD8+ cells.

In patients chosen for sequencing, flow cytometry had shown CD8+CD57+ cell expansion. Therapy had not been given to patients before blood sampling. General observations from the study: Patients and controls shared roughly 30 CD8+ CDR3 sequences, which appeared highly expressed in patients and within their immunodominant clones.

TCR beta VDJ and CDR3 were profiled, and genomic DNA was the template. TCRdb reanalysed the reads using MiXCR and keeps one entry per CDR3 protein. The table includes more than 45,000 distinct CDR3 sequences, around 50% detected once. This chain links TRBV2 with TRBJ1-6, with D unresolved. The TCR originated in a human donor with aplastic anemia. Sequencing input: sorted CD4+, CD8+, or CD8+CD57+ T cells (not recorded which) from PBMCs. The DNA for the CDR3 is TGTGCCAGCAGTGAATGGGGTTATAATTCACCCCTCCACTTT. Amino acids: CASSEWGYNSPLHF.